This T cell receptor beta chain stems from a study of cytomegalovirus exposure and HLA in healthy donors. Study at large: A later analysis reported the 95 to 150 validation repertoires used the same platform as the roughly 700 first-cohort repertoires. Study findings and constraints: Three chains linked to CMV were shown in vitro to be specific for CMV antigens. As was reported, the classifier diagnosed cytomegalovirus status with high specificity and sensitivity.

Note on this clone: Its antigen remains unidentified.

The data were produced by immunoSEQ multiplex PCR, yet TCRdb's version contains in-frame clones alone and is incomplete. The sample has 120,000 or so clones, approximately 89% seen once. The origin of this receptor is a woman aged 18-29 years in good health and CMV-seronegative. The sample taken for sequencing was PBMCs.

The CDR3 region is CASSSGQMNTGELFF. The CDR3 coding sequence is TGTGCCAGCAGCTCGGGACAGATGAACACCGGGGAGCTGTTTTTT. The J gene is TRBJ2-2, the V gene TRBV5-4, with 7 bases matching TRBD1. The germline V gene encodes CDR1 SGHNT and CDR2 YYREEE (reference sequence). Unmatched junction bases numbered 3, after V lost 3 bases and J lost 1 base. The CDR3 spans 15 residues.